This TCR beta chain stems from a study of blood T cells in healthy people across ages. Donor samples were obtained from healthy Caucasian individuals from Russia, aged about 6 to 95. A few counts support this clonotype. The antigen remains unidentified. With a J-beta primer mix and a sample-barcoded 5' primer, a second PCR ran about 6 to 11 cycles. TCRdb analysed the 5' RACE reads with MiXCR anew, one entry per CDR3 protein. This table has fewer than 950,000 distinct CDR3 sequences, roughly 34% appearing once. General study findings and limits: Per million T cells, the diversity of TCR beta decreased roughly linearly as age advanced.

The length of the CDR3 is 14 residues. J gave up 3 bases and V 10 bases, and 10 bases lay outside the gene matches. Germline assignment: CDR1 ENHRY and CDR2 SYGVKD. This clonotype originated in a man between 18 and 35 years old in good health. The chain links TRBV10-3 to TRBJ1-2, with 8 bases aligning to TRBD1. Sequencing input: blood. The CDR3 nucleotides are TGTGCCACCCGAATGGACAGGGAAGACTATGGCTACACCTTC. Its translation is CATRMDREDYGYTF.